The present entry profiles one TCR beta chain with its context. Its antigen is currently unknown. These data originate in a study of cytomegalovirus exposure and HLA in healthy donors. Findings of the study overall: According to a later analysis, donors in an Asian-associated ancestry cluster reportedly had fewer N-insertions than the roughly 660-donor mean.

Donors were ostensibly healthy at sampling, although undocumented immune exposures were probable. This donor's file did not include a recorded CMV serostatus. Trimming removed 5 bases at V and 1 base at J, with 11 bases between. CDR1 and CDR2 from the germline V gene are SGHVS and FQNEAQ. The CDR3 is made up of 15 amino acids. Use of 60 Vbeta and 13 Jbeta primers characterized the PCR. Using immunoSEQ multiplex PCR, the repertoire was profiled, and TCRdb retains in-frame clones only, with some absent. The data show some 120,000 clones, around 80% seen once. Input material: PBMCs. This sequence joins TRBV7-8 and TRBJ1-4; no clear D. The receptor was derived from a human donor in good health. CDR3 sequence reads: CASSPDGKTNEKLFF. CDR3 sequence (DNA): TGTGCCAGCAGCCCGGACGGGAAAACTAATGAAAAACTGTTTTTT.